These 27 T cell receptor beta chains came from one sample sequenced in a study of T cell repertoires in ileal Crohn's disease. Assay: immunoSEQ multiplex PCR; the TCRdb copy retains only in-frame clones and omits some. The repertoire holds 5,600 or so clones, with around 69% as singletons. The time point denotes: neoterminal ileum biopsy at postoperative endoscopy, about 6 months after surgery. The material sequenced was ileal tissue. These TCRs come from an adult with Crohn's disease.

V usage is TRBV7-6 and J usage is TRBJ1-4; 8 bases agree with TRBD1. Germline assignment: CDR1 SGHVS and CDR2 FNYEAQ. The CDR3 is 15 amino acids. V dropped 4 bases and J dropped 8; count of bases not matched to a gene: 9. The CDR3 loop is CASSWTQGGREKLFF. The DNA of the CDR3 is TGTGCCAGCAGCTGGACACAGGGGGGACGAGAAAAACTGTTTTTT.

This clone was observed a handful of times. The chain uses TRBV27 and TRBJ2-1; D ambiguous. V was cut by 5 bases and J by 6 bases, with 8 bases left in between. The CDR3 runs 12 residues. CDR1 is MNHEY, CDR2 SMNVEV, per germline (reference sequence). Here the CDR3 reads CASSILGNEQFF. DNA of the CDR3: TGTGCCAGCAGTATTCTAGGCAATGAGCAGTTCTTC.

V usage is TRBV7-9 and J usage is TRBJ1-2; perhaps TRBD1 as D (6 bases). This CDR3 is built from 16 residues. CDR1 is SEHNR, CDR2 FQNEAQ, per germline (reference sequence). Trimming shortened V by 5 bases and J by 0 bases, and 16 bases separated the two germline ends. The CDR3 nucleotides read TGTGCCAGCAGCGATATTGGGGGGGCAGCTAACTATGGCTACACCTTC. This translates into CASSDIGGAANYGYTF.

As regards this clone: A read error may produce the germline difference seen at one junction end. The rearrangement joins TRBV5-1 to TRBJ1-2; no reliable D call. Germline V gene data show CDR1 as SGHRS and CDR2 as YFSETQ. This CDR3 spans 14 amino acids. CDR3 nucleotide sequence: TGTGCCAGCAGCTTGAATGGGCAGCTCTATGGCTACACCTTC. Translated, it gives CASSLNGQLYGYTF.

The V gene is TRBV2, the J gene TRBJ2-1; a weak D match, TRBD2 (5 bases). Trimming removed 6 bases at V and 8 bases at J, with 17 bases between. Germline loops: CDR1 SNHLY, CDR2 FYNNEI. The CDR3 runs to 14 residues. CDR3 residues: CASSAINGLDEQFF. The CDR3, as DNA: TGTGCCAGCAGCGCAATTAATGGACTTGATGAGCAGTTCTTC. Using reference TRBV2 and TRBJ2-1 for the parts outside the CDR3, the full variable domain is EPEVTQTPSHQVTQMGQEVILRCVPISNHLYFYWYRQILGQKVEFLVSFYNNEISEKSEIFDDQFSVERPDGSNFTLKIRSTKLEDSAMYFCASSAINGLDEQFFGPGTRLTVL.

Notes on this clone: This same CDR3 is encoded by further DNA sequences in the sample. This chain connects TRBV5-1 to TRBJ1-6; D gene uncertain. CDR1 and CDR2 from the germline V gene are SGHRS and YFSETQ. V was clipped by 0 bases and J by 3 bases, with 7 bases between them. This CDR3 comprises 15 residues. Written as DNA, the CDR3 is TGCGCCAGCAGCTTGGATGTAGTCTATAATTCACCCCTCCACTTT. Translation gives CASSLDVVYNSPLHF.

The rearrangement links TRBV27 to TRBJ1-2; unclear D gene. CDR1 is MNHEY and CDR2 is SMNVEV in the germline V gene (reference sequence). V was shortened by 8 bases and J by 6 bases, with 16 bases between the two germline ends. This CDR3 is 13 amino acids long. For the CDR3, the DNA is TGTGCCAGCGGTGAGAGGATTTACAATGGCTACACCTTC. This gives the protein CASGERIYNGYTF.

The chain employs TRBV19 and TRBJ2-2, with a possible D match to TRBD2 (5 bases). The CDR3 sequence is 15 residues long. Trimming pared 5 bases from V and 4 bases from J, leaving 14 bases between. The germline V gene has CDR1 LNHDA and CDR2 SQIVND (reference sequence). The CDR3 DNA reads TGTGCCAGTAGTTCCGCGGGCGGACCCACCGGGGAGCTGTTTTTT. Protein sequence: CASSSAGGPTGELFF.

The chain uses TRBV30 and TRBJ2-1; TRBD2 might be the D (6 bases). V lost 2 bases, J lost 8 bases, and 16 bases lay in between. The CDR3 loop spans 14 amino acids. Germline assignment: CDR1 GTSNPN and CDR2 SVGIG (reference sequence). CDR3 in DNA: TGTGCCTGGAGTCATCCGTGGGGGGTGGATGAGCAGTTCTTC. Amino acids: CAWSHPWGVDEQFF.

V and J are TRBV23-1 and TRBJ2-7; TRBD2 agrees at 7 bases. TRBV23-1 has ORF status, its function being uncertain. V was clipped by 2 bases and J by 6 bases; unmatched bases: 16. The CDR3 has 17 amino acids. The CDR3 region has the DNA TGCGCCAGCAGTCAACATATCGAGCGGGACTCCAGAGGCGAGCAGTACGTC. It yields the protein CASSQHIERDSRGEQYV.

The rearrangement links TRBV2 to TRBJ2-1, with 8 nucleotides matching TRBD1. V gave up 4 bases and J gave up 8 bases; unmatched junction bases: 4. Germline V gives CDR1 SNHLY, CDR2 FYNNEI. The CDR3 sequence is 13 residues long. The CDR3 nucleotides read TGTGCCAGCAGTGTGGACAGGGCAGATGAGCAGTTCTTC. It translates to CASSVDRADEQFF.

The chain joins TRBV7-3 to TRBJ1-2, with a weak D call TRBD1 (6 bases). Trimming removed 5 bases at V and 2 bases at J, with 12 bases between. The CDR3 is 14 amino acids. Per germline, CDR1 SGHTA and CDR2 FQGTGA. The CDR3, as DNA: TGTGCCAGCAGCCCCGGGGGGGCAAACTATGGCTACACCTTC. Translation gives CASSPGGANYGYTF.

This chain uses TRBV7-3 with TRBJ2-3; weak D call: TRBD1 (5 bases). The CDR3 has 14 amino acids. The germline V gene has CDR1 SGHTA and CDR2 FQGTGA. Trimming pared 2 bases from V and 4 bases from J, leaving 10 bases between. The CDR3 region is CASSLLGVADTQYF. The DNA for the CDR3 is TGTGCCAGCAGCTTACTAGGGGTGGCAGATACGCAGTATTTT.

The chain's CDR3 is CAWSLQGSSPLHF. CDR3 nucleotides: TGTGCCTGGAGTCTGCAGGGGTCTTCACCCCTCCACTTT. The chain is built from TRBV30 and TRBJ1-6; perhaps TRBD1 as D (6 bases). Germline values: CDR1 GTSNPN, CDR2 SVGIG (reference sequence). There are 13 residues in the CDR3. Trimming cost V 2 bases and J 9 bases, with 11 bases left between them.

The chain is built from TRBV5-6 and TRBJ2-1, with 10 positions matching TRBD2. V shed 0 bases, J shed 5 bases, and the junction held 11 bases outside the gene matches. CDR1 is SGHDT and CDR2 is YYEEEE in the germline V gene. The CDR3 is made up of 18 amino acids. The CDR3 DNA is TGTGCCAGCAGCTTGGTGGCTAGCGGGGGAGGGCCACACAATGAGCAGTTCTTC. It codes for CASSLVASGGGPHNEQFF. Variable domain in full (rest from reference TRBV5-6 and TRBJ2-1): DAGVTQSPTHLIKTRGQQVTLRCSPKSGHDTVSWYQQALGQGPQFIFQYYEEEERQRGNFPDRFSGHQFPNYSSELNVNALLLGDSALYLCASSLVASGGGPHNEQFFGPGTRLTVL.

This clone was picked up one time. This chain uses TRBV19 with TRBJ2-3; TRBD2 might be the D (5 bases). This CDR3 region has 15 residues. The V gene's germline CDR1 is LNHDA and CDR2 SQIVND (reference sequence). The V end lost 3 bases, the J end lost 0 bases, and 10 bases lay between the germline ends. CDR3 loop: CASSIGAVSTDTQYF. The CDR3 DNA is TGTGCCAGTAGTATCGGAGCGGTTAGCACAGATACGCAGTATTTT.

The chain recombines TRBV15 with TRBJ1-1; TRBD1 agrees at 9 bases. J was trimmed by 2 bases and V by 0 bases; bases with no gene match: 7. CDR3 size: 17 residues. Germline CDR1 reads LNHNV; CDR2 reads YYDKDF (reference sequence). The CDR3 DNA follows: TGTGCCACCAGCAGAGAAGGGACAGGGAGCGAAAACACTGAAGCTTTCTTT. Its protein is CATSREGTGSENTEAFF.

CDR3 in amino acids: CASSLDSVTLWYDEQFF. The CDR3, as DNA: TGTGCCAGCAGCTTAGATTCGGTCACCCTATGGTACGATGAGCAGTTCTTC. The chain joins TRBV11-3 to TRBJ2-1; D remains ambiguous. The CDR3 extends over 17 amino acids. CDR1 is SGHNT, CDR2 YENEEA, per germline. The V gene lost 0 bases and the J gene lost 8 bases, with 20 bases spanning the gap.

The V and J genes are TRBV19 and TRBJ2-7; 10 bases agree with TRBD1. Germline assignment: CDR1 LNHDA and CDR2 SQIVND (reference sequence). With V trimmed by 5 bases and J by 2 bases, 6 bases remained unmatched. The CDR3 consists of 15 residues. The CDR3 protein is CASSWGQGQTYEQYF. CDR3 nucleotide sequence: TGTGCCAGTAGTTGGGGACAGGGGCAAACCTACGAGCAGTACTTC.

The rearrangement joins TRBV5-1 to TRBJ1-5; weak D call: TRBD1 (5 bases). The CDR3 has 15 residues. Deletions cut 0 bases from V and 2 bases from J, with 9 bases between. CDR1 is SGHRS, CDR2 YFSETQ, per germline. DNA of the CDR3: TGCGCCAGCAGCTTGGGGGGACTGCGCAATCAGCCCCAGCATTTT. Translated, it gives CASSLGGLRNQPQHF.

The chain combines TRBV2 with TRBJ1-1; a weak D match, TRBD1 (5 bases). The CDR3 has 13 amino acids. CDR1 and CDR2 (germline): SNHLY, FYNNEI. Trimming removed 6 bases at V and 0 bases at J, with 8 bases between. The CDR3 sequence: CASSPRVNTEAFF. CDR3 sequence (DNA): TGTGCCAGCAGCCCCAGGGTGAACACTGAAGCTTTCTTT.

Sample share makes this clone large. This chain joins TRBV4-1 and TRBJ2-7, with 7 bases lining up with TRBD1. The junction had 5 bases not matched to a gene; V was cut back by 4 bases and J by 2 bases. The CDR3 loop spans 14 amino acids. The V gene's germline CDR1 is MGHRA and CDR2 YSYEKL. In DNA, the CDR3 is TGCGCCAGCAGCCCCGGGACAGAGGCCTACGAGCAGTACGTC. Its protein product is CASSPGTEAYEQYV.

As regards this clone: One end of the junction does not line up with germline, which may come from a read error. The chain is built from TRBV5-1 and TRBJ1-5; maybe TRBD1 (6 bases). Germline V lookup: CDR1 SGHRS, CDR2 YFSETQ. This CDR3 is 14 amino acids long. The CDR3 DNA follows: TGTGCCAGCAGCTTGGCGGCAGGGGAACAGCCCCAGCATTTT. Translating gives CASSLAAGEQPQHF.

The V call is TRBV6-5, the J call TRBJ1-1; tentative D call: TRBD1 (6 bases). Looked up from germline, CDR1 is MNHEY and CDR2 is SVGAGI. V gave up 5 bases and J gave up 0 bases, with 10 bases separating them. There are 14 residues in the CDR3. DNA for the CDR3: TGTGCCAGCAGTAGGACAGTCCTGAACACTGAAGCTTTCTTT. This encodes CASSRTVLNTEAFF.

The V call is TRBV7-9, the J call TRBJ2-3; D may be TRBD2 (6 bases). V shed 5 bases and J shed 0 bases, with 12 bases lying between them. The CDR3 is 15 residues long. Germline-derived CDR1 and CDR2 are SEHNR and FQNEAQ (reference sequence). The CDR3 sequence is CASSPTGTSTDTQYF. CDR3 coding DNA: TGTGCCAGCAGCCCTACCGGGACTAGCACAGATACGCAGTATTTT.

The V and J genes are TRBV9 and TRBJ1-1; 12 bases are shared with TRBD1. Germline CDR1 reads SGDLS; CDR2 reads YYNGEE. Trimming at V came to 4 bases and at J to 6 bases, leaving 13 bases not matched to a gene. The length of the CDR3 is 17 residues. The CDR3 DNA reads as TGTGCCAGCAGCACTCAAGGGACAGGGGGCGCCGTGGCTGAAGCTTTCTTT. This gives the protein CASSTQGTGGAVAEAFF. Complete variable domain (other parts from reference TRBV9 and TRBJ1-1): DSGVTQTPKHLITATGQRVTLRCSPRSGDLSVYWYQQSLDQGLQFLIQYYNGEERAKGNILERFSAQQFPDLHSELNLSSLELGDSALYFCASSTQGTGGAVAEAFFGQGTRLTVV.

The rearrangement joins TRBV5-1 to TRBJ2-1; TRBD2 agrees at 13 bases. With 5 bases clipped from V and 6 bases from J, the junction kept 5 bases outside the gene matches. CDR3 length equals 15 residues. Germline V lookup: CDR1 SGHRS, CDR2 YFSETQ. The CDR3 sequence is CASRPTSGGFNEQFF. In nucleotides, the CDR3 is TGCGCCAGCAGGCCGACTAGCGGGGGGTTCAATGAGCAGTTCTTC. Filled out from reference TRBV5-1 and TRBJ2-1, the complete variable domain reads KAGVTQTPRYLIKTRGQQVTLSCSPISGHRSVSWYQQTPGQGLQFLFEYFSETQRNKGNFPGRFSGRQFSNSRSEMNVSTLELGDSALYLCASRPTSGGFNEQFFGPGTRLTVL.